This TCR beta chain derives from a study of T cell responses to AZD1222 COVID-19 vaccine. General study findings and limits: Spike-specific TCR breadth and depth rose after two AZD1222 doses. Reports say nearly half of spike-specific TCRs go after unmutated variant regions. Samples come after the peak T cell response, not at day 14. Donors were chiefly white British, with a greater number of females, and clonal diversity was perhaps underestimated.

TCRdb's table, derived via immunoSEQ multiplex PCR, lists solely in-frame clones and lacks some. This table has over 100,000 clones, 90% appearing once. About this clone itself: As yet, its antigen is unknown.

Trimming pared 1 base from V and 10 bases from J, leaving 16 bases between. The germline CDR1 and CDR2 sequences are LGHNA and YNFKEQ. There are 14 residues in the CDR3. This sequence was found in an adult in good health. V and J are TRBV4-2 and TRBJ1-1; D is ambiguous. Material: peripheral blood, obtained on day 0 of AZD1222 vaccination. The CDR3 nucleotides read TGTGCCAGCAGCCAAGCGGGTTCCGGCCCTCGAGCTTTCTTT. Translated: CASSQAGSGPRAFF.